The table lists the clone carrying this T cell receptor beta chain with a few counts. The antigen is unknown. Naive, central memory, regulatory and stem cell-like memory cells within the CD4+ compartment were sorted using CD45RO/CCR7/CD25/CD127/CD95/CD27. Reverse transcription of all isolated RNA meant that expressed TCRB transcripts were sequenced. Sequencing of naive, central memory and regulatory T cell samples gave an average of about 3.7 million reads. The repertoire was sequenced with immunoSEQ multiplex PCR; TCRdb's copy has only in-frame clones and lacks some. This sample has around 710,000 clones, with over 10% found just once. The J segment lost 2 bases and the V segment lost 3 bases, leaving 11 bases of the junction unmatched. CDR1 is LNHDA, CDR2 SQIVND, per germline (reference sequence). The CDR3 consists of 17 residues. The sample is drawn from a study of beta chain features in type 1 diabetes.

Study results and caveats: The study found fewer insertions and more deletions at VDJ junctions in type 1 diabetes patients. cDNA-based sequencing might over-represent cells highly expressing TCR. Type 1 diabetes patients showed a moderate but significant shortening of TCRB CDR3s in all four CD4+ subsets.

The sample consisted of naive CD4+ T cells from blood. V usage is TRBV19 and J usage is TRBJ1-1, with 8 bases fitting TRBD1. The receptor's source is a man aged 25-45 years with type 1 diabetes. Here the CDR3 reads CASSMLGRGQGNTEAFF. DNA of the CDR3: TGTGCCAGTAGTATGTTGGGCAGGGGGCAAGGAAACACTGAAGCTTTCTTT.